The present T cell receptor (beta chain) was sequenced within a study of CD8 T cells in ankylosing spondylitis. Notes on the study in general: Earlier literature documents some of the motif variants in reactive arthritis synovial fluid and blood.

TCRdb used MiXCR to reprocess the 5' RACE reads, holding one entry per CDR3 protein. The table shows under 250,000 distinct CDR3 sequences, with roughly 25% occurring only once. This clonotype was observed many times. Its specificity is not known. CDR3 size: 18 residues. Germline V gene sequence: CDR1 SGHKS, CDR2 YYEKEE (reference sequence). V lost 0 bases to trimming and J lost 5 bases, with 21 bases between them. The chain carries TRBV5-5 and TRBJ2-1, with D tentatively TRBD2 (6 bases). The sample consisted of blood, either unsorted or a sorted T cell fraction (not recorded which). The clonotype originates from a male donor with ankylosing spondylitis or in good health (not recorded which). The DNA for the CDR3 is TGTGCCAGCAGCTTGGGGGGCTTGTGGGTCGGGGGACACAATGAGCAGTTCTTC. Translated, it gives CASSLGGLWVGGHNEQFF.